This entry concerns a single TCR beta chain. Its antigen remains unidentified. No base qualities exist here, and no much larger clone lies one base off it. The library was produced with the immunoSEQ multiplex PCR assay. For most patients, genomic DNA was isolated with the Qiagen DNeasy Blood and Tissue Kit and sent frozen to Adaptive Biotechnologies for TCR sequencing. For most patients, high-throughput TCR-beta CDR3 sequencing of genomic DNA was performed by Adaptive Biotechnologies. The published analysis was carried out like this. Adaptive's ImmunoSEQ software was the source of the TCR sequencing data for roughly 19 patients, while a few other patients were processed with MiXCR and VDJtools. To correct CD4 versus CD8 sorting errors, sequences present in both subsets at a frequency ratio below 5:1 were removed. Because the origin of CDR3 nucleotide sequences shared between donor and recipient could not be assigned, those sequences were removed. Alloreactive clones required at least 2-fold expansion over unstimulated cells and minimum CFSE-low frequency of 0.002% (template counts) or 0.001% (read counts). Mappable clones were those detected in sequenced pre-transplant spleen, lymph node, or MLR CFSE-low populations of the donor or recipient. The cumulative frequency of alloreactive clones was calculated as a percentage of all sequences, weighted by copy number. The table was pulled from immuneACCESS by TCRdb, which kept in-frame rearrangements only. Such tables lose some clones; where checked, under half of the loss comes from unresolved V genes, and the rest has no known cause. V and J calls and clone size are given by that table; D and trimming were obtained from the DNA. For this sample there are about 94,000 clones; more than 85% appear just once. The leading ten clones occupy roughly 0.5% of the sample.

The junction shows trimming of 1 base on V and 1 base on J, plus 10 bases between the germline ends. From its cysteine to its phenylalanine, the CDR3 spans 15 amino acids. Only the CDR3 DNA stays, 45 bases, in frame from base 1. CDR1 and CDR2 are read off the germline V gene as MGHRA and YSYEKL. The data were taken from a study of graft-versus-host responses after intestinal transplantation (dated by TCRdb to 2020 to 2023). Notes on the research overall: Multivisceral, liver-intestinal, or isolated intestinal transplants were received by the recipients. Anti-thymocyte globulin induction was given to all recipients, followed by maintenance tacrolimus and steroids for around three years. After intestinal transplantation, graft-versus-host and host-versus-graft alloreactive T cell clones were followed in the graft, circulation and bone marrow using bulk TCR-beta CDR3 sequencing. To identify alloreactive clones, pre-transplant mixed lymphocyte reaction products were sequenced and compared with unstimulated pre-transplant donor and recipient T cells. Of the 20 to 30 intestinal transplant recipients enrolled in the cohort, one of whom was a retransplant, a few patients without pretransplant specimens were excluded. A peak of at least 4% donor T cells among recipient peripheral blood mononuclear cells was the definition used for donor T cell macrochimerism. Samples from three later patients were sequenced in-house on an Illumina MiSeq with MiXCR processing rather than by the commercial service. Overall study results and their limits: The conclusions were limited by the relatively low number and heterogeneity of the intestinal transplant patients. GvH clones turned up in recipient bone marrow, with some appearing earlier in ileal mucosa or blood, a pattern consistent with an intestinal mucosal origin. Early after transplant, peak levels of circulating GvH clones were associated with declines in HvG clones. In the allografts of patients with donor T cell macrochimerism, GvH to HvG T cell clonal ratios were high.

The label giving this sample's time point can be read as: cells obtained before transplantation from donor or recipient. CD3+CD4+ and CD3+CD8+ populations were FACS-sorted from unstimulated pre-transplant donor and recipient cells taken from spleen or lymph nodes. The sequencing here drew on unstimulated CD8+ T cells sorted from spleen or lymph node cells, taken before intestinal transplant. This TCR derives from a human donor who received an intestinal transplant. This chain joins TRBV4-1 to TRBJ1-1; possibly the D gene is TRBD1, per 5 matching bases. The CDR3 region reads CASSQVWQGNTEAFF. In nucleotide form, the sequence is TGCGCCAGCAGCCAAGTCTGGCAGGGGAACACTGAAGCTTTCTTT.